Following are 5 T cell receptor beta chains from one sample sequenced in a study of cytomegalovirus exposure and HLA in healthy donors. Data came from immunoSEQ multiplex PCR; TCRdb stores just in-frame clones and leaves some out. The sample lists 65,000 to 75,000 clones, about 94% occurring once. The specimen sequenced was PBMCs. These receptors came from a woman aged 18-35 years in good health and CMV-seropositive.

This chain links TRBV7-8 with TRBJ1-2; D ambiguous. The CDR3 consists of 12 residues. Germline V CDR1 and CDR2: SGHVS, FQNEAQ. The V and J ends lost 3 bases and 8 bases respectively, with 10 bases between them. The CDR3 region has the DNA TGTGCCAGCAGCTTGCCAGGAGGGGGCTACACCTTC. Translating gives CASSLPGGGYTF.

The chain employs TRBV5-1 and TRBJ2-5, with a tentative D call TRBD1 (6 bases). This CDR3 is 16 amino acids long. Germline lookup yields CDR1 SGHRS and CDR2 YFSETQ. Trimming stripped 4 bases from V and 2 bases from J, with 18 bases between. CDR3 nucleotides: TGCGCCAGCAGCCGGACAGCCAGAAAAACACAAGAGACCCAGTACTTC. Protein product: CASSRTARKTQETQYF. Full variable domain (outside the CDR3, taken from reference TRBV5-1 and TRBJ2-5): KAGVTQTPRYLIKTRGQQVTLSCSPISGHRSVSWYQQTPGQGLQFLFEYFSETQRNKGNFPGRFSGRQFSNSRSEMNVSTLELGDSALYLCASSRTARKTQETQYFGPGTRLLVL.

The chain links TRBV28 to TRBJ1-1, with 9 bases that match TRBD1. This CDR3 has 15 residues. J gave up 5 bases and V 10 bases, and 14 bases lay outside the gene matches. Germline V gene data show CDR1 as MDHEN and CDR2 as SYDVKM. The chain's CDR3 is CATCPTGGGKTEAFF. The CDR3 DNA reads TGTGCCACCTGCCCAACAGGGGGCGGTAAGACTGAAGCTTTCTTT. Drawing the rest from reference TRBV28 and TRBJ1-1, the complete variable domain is DVKVTQSSRYLVKRTGEKVFLECVQDMDHENMFWYRQDPGLGLRLIYFSYDVKMKEKGDIPEGYSVSREKKERFSLILESASTNQTSMYLCATCPTGGGKTEAFFGQGTRLTVV.

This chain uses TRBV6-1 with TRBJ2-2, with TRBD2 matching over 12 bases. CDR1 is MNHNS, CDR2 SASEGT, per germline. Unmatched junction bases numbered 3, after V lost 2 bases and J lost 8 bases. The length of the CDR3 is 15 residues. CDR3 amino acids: CASSELAGGPGELFF. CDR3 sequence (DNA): TGTGCCAGCAGTGAACTAGCGGGGGGGCCAGGGGAGCTGTTTTTT.

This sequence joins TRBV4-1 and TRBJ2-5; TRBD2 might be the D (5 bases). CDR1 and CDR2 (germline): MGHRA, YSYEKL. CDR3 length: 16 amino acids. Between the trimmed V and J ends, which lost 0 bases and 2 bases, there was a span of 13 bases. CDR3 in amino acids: CASSQETSSIQETQYF. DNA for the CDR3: TGCGCCAGCAGCCAAGAAACGTCTAGCATACAAGAGACCCAGTACTTC.